These T cell receptor beta chains were read from a single sample in a study of monozygotic twins with inflammatory bowel disease. From its re-call of the 5' RACE reads, TCRdb lists each CDR3 protein once, without DNA. The sample's table shows roughly 330,000 distinct CDR3 sequences. Input material: blood. These receptors came from a human donor with ulcerative colitis or Crohn's disease, or a healthy co-twin of an affected twin (not recorded which). CDR3s include the opening cysteine and the closing phenylalanine or tryptophan. Each record gives: CDR3 protein, J gene, V gene.

CDR3 protein: CSARAPAGFYEQYF
J gene: TRBJ2-7
V gene: TRBV20-1

CDR3 protein: CASSLEGARSPLHF
J gene: TRBJ1-6
V gene: TRBV7-2

CDR3 protein: CASNFQGYEQYF
J gene: TRBJ2-7
V gene: TRBV12-3/TRBV12-4

CDR3 protein: CASSSRQGNNSPLHF
J gene: TRBJ1-6
V gene: TRBV7-2

CDR3 protein: CASSLTGQGVNEQFF
J gene: TRBJ2-1
V gene: TRBV5-6

CDR3 protein: CATSRDDGRVFEQYF
J gene: TRBJ2-7
V gene: TRBV15

CDR3 protein: CASRGLTEAFF
J gene: TRBJ1-1
V gene: TRBV12-3/TRBV12-4

CDR3 protein: CASSPQGRFAGELFF
J gene: TRBJ2-2
V gene: TRBV28

CDR3 protein: CASSPGQGVKSYEQYF
J gene: TRBJ2-7
V gene: TRBV18

CDR3 protein: CATRGVGTGELFF
J gene: TRBJ2-2
V gene: TRBV24-1

CDR3 protein: CASSQVGQGANEQFF
J gene: TRBJ2-1
V gene: TRBV4-2

CDR3 protein: CASSIDRAPSNQPQHF
J gene: TRBJ1-5
V gene: TRBV5-1

CDR3 protein: CATSRDRSTYEQYF
J gene: TRBJ2-7
V gene: TRBV15

CDR3 protein: CASTRRGTGANVLTF
J gene: TRBJ2-6
V gene: TRBV12-3/TRBV12-4

CDR3 protein: CASSRGAGQKGTLHF
J gene: TRBJ1-6
V gene: TRBV27

CDR3 protein: CAISESYSGGGYNEQFF
J gene: TRBJ2-1
V gene: TRBV10-3

CDR3 protein: CASSLAPRGTYEQYF
J gene: TRBJ2-7
V gene: TRBV5-1

CDR3 protein: CSAVGQLYEQYF
J gene: TRBJ2-7
V gene: TRBV29-1

CDR3 protein: CASRTGGNSPLHF
J gene: TRBJ1-6
V gene: TRBV28

CDR3 protein: CASSSRTGARTNSPLHF
J gene: TRBJ1-6
V gene: TRBV7-8

CDR3 protein: CASSPAGGSSYNEQFF
J gene: TRBJ2-1
V gene: TRBV7-3

CDR3 protein: CASSPQLPSDTEAFF
J gene: TRBJ1-1
V gene: TRBV7-2

CDR3 protein: CASSYTPGYHEQYF
J gene: TRBJ2-7
V gene: TRBV27

CDR3 protein: CASSYDRLAMDEQFF
J gene: TRBJ2-1
V gene: TRBV6-2/TRBV6-3

CDR3 protein: CASSTSGHRTSISPKNPNYGYTF
J gene: TRBJ1-2
V gene: TRBV6-5

CDR3 protein: CASSQDIGGREEAFF
J gene: TRBJ1-1
V gene: TRBV4-1

CDR3 protein: CASSATGTYEQYF
J gene: TRBJ2-7
V gene: TRBV7-9

CDR3 protein: CSVNSWGLAGGPYNEQFF
J gene: TRBJ2-1
V gene: TRBV20-1

CDR3 protein: CASSQRQGVYEQYF
J gene: TRBJ2-7
V gene: TRBV4-1

CDR3 protein: CASSHPGTGYNEQFF
J gene: TRBJ2-1
V gene: TRBV4-2

CDR3 protein: CASNRRNTEAFF
J gene: TRBJ1-1
V gene: TRBV5-6

CDR3 protein: CASSVGQQETQYF
J gene: TRBJ2-5
V gene: TRBV25-1

CDR3 protein: CATSRDYAGAAGANVLTF
J gene: TRBJ2-6
V gene: TRBV15

CDR3 protein: CASSLETGRNQPQHF
J gene: TRBJ1-5
V gene: TRBV7-2

CDR3 protein: CASSPPGTPRQETQYF
J gene: TRBJ2-5
V gene: TRBV5-4

CDR3 protein: CASSQQEFSTDTQYF
J gene: TRBJ2-3
V gene: TRBV3-1

CDR3 protein: CASSPQQGAGTEAFF
J gene: TRBJ1-1
V gene: TRBV11-2

CDR3 protein: CSAAGGGQETQYF
J gene: TRBJ2-5
V gene: TRBV20-1

CDR3 protein: CSVETAGANVLTF
J gene: TRBJ2-6
V gene: TRBV29-1

CDR3 protein: CASSLLGGSGTDTQYF
J gene: TRBJ2-3
V gene: TRBV18

CDR3 protein: CASSLGYGGNTEAFF
J gene: TRBJ1-1
V gene: TRBV7-9

CDR3 protein: CASSSEGLDGYVKTQYF
J gene: TRBJ2-5
V gene: TRBV11-2

CDR3 protein: CASSSSLQETQYF
J gene: TRBJ2-5
V gene: TRBV11-2

CDR3 protein: CAGVPRASEQETQYF
J gene: TRBJ2-5
V gene: TRBV7-9

CDR3 protein: CSARATGQSTYEQYF
J gene: TRBJ2-7
V gene: TRBV20-1

CDR3 protein: CAISLAGGGYEQYF
J gene: TRBJ2-7
V gene: TRBV10-3

CDR3 protein: CASSFRPVGTDKLMNTEAFF
J gene: TRBJ1-1
V gene: TRBV11-2

CDR3 protein: CSASKGSPYEQYF
J gene: TRBJ2-7
V gene: TRBV20-1

CDR3 protein: CASSLEQTQHF
J gene: TRBJ2-5
V gene: TRBV12-3/TRBV12-4

CDR3 protein: CASSRTYEAFF
J gene: TRBJ1-1
V gene: TRBV28